This T cell receptor beta chain was captured in a study of T cell responses to AZD1222 COVID-19 vaccine. Sequencing was performed with immunoSEQ multiplex PCR; in TCRdb, only in-frame clones are kept and a portion is missing. This table holds tens of thousands of clones, 85% found once. With V trimmed by 5 bases and J by 3 bases, 10 bases remained unmatched. This CDR3 spans 16 amino acids. CDR1 and CDR2 from the germline V gene are LNHNV and YYDKDF (reference sequence). This clonotype was sampled from an adult who received the AZD1222 COVID-19 vaccine. This specimen consisted of peripheral blood, obtained 28 days after the second AZD1222 dose. The chain links TRBV15 to TRBJ2-7, with TRBD2 identical over 10 bases. CDR3 in DNA: TGTGCCACCAGCCCCTGGCTAGCGGGAGTCGTCTACGAGCAGTACTTC. It encodes CATSPWLAGVVYEQYF.